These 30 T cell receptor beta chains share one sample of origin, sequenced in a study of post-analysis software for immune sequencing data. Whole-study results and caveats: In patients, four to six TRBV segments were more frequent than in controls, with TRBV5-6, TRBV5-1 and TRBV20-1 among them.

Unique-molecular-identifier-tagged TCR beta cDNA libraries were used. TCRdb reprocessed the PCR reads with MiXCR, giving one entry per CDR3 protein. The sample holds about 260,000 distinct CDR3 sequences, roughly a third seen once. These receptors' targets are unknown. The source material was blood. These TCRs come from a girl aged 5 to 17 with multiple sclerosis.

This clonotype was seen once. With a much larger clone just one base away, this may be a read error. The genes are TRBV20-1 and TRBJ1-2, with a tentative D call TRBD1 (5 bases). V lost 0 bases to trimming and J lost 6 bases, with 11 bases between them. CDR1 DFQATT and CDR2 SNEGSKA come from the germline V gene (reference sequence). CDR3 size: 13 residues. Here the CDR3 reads CSARDPGWNGYTF. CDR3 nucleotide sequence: TGCAGTGCTAGAGACCCAGGGTGGAATGGCTACACCTTC.

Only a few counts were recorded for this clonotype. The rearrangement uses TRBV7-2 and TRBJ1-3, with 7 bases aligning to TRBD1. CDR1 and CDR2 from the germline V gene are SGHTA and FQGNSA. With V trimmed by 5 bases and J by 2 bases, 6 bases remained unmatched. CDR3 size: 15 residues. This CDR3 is CASSPDRSPGNTIYF. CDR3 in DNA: TGTGCCAGCAGCCCGGACAGGAGCCCTGGAAACACCATATATTTT.

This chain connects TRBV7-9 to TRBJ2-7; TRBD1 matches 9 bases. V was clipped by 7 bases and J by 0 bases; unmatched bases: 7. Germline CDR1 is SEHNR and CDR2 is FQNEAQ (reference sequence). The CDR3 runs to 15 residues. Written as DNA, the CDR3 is TGTGCCAGCAACCAACAGGGGGCTAGCTCCTACGAGCAGTACTTC. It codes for CASNQQGASSYEQYF.

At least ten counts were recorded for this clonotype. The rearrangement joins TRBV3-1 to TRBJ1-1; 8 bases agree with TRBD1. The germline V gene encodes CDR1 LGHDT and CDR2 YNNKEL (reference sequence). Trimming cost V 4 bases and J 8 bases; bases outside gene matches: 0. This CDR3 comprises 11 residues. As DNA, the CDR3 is TGTGCCAGCAGCCGACAGGGGGAAGCTTTCTTT. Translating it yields CASSRQGEAFF.

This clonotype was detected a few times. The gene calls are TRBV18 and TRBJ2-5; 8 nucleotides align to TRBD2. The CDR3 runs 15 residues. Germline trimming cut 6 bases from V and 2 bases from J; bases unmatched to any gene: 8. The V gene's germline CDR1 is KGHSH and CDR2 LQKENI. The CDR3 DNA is TGTGCCAGCTCCCCGCTGGGGACTAGACAAGAGACCCAGTACTTC. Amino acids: CASSPLGTRQETQYF.

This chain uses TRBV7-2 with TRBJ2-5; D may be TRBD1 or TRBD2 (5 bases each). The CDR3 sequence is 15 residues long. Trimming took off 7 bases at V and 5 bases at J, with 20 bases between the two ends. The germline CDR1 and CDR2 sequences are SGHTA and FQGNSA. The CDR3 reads CASTVRASPGETQYF. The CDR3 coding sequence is TGTGCCAGCACCGTCAGGGCCTCCCCGGGGGAGACCCAGTACTTC.

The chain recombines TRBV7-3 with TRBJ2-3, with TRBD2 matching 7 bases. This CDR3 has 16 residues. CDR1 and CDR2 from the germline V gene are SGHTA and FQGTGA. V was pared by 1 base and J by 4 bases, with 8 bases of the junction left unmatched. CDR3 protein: CASSLKSPLAADTQYF. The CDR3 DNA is TGTGCCAGCAGCTTAAAGTCCCCCCTAGCGGCAGATACGCAGTATTTT.

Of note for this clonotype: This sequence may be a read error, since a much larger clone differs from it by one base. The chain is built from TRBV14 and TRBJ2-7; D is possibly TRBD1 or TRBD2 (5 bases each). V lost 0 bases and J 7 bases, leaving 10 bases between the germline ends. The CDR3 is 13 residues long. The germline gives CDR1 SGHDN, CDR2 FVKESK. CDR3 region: CASSQDGTDEQYF. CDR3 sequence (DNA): TGTGCCAGCAGCCAAGATGGGACCGATGAGCAGTACTTC. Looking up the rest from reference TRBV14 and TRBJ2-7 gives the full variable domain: EAGVTQFPSHSVIEKGQTVTLRCDPISGHDNLYWYRRVMGKEIKFLLHFVKESKQDESGMPNNRFLAERTGGTYSTLKVQPAELEDSGVYFCASSQDGTDEQYFGPGTRLTVT.

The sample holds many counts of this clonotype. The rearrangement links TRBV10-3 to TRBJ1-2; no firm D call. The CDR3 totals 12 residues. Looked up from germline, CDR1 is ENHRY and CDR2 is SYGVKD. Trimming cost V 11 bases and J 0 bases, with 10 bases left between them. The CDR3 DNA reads TGTGCCTCAACTGGGGCTAACTATGGCTACACCTTC. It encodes CASTGANYGYTF.

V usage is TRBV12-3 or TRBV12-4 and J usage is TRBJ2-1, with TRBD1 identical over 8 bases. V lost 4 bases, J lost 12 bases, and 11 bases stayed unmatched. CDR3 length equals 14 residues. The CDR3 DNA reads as TGTGCCAGCAGTTCGGGGAACACAGGGGGAGTGCAGTTCTTC. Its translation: CASSSGNTGGVQFF.

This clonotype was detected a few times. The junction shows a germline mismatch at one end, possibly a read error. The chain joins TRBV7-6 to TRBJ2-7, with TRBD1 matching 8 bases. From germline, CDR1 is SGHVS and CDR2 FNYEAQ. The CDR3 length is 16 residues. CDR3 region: CAGSLEDRDLSYEQYF. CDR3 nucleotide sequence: TGTGCCGGCAGCTTAGAGGACAGGGACCTCTCCTACGAGCAGTACTTC.

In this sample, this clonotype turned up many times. The CDR3 is CSAGDSNYGYTF. CDR3 sequence (DNA): TGCAGTGCTGGGGACAGTAACTATGGCTACACCTTC. This sequence joins TRBV20-1 and TRBJ1-2; the match to TRBD1 covers 7 bases. J gave up 1 base and V 5 bases, and 1 base lay outside the gene matches. CDR1 DFQATT and CDR2 SNEGSKA come from the germline V gene (reference sequence). The CDR3 has 12 amino acids.

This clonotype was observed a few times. CDR3 sequence reads: CSITPLSGNTIYF. In DNA form, the CDR3 reads TGCAGCATAACCCCCCTCTCTGGAAACACCATATATTTT. The rearrangement joins TRBV29-1 to TRBJ1-3; D not certain. Per germline, CDR1 SQVTM and CDR2 ANQGSEA. Deletions cut 8 bases from V and 0 bases from J, with 11 bases between. CDR3 size: 13 residues.

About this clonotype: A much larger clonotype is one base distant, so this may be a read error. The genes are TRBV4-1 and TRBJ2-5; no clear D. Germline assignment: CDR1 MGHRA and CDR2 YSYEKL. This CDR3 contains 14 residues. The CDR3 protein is CAGSQENVQETQYF. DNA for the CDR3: TGCGCCGGCAGCCAAGAGAACGTACAAGAGACCCAGTACTTC.

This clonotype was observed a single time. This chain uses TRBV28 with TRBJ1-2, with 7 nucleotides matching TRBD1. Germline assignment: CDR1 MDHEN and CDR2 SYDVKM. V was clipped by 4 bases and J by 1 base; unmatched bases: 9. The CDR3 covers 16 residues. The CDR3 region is CASSYGTAVVNYGYTF. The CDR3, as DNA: TGTGCCAGCAGTTACGGGACAGCCGTTGTTAACTATGGCTACACCTTC.

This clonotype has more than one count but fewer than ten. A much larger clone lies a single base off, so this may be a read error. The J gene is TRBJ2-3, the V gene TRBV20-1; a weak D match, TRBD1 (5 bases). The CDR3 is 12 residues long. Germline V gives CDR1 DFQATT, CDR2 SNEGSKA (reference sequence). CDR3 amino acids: CSARQGTDAQYF. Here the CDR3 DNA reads TGCAGTGCTAGACAGGGAACAGATGCGCAGTATTTT.

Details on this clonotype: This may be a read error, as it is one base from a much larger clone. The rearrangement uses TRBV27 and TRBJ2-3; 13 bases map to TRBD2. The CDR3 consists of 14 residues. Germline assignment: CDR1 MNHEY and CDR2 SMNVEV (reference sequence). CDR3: CASSHGLAGDAQYF. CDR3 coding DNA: TGTGCCAGCAGCCATGGACTAGCGGGAGATGCGCAGTATTTT.

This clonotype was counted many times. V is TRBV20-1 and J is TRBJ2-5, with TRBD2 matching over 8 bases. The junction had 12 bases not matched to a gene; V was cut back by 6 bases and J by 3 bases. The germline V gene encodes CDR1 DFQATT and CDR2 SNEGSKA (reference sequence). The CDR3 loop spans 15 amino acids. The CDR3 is CSAKKALADKETQYF. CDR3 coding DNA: TGCAGTGCGAAGAAGGCACTAGCGGACAAAGAGACCCAGTACTTC.

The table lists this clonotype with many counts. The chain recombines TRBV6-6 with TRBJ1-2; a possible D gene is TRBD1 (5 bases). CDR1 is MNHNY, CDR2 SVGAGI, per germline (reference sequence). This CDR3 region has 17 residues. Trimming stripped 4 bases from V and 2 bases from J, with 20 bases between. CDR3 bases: TGTGCCAGCAGTTTCCAAACGCTGAGGGGCCACAACTATGGCTACACCTTC. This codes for CASSFQTLRGHNYGYTF.

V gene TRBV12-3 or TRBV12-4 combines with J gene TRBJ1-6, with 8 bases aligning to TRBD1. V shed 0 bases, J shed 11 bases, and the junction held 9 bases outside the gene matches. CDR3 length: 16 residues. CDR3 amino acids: CASSLALQGAGTPLHF. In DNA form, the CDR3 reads TGTGCCAGCAGTTTAGCCCTTCAGGGGGCTGGGACACCCCTCCACTTT.

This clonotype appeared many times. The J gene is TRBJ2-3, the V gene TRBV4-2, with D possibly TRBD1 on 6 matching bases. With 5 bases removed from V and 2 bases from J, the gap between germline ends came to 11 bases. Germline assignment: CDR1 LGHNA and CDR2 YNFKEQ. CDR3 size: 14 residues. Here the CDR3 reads CASSSDSPTDTQYF. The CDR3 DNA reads TGTGCCAGCAGCTCGGACAGCCCCACAGATACGCAGTATTTT.

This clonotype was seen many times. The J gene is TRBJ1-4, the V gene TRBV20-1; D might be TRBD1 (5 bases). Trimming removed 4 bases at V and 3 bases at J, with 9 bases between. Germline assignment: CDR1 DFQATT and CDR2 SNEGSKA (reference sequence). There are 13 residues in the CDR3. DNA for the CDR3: TGCAGTGCTATTGACAGCTCTAATGAAAAACTGTTTTTT. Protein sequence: CSAIDSSNEKLFF.

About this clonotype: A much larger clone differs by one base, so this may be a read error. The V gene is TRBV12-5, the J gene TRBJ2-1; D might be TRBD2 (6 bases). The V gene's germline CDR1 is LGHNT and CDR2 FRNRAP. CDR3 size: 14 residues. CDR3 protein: CTSGFNPRGNEQFF. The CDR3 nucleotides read TGTACTAGTGGTTTCAACCCGCGGGGCAATGAGCAGTTCTTC.

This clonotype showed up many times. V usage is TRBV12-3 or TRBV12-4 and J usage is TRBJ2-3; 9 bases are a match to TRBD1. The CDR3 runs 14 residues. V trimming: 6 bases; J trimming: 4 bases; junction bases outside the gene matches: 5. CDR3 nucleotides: TGTGCCAGCAGGACAGGGGGAGGTTCAGATACGCAGTATTTT. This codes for CASRTGGGSDTQYF.

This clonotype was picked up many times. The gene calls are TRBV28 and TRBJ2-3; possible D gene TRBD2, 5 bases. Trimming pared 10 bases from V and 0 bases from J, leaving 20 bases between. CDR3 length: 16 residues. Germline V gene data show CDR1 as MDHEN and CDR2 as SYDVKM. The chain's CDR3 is CATATGGITSTDTQYF. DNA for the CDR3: TGTGCCACCGCAACCGGAGGAATCACTAGCACAGATACGCAGTATTTT.

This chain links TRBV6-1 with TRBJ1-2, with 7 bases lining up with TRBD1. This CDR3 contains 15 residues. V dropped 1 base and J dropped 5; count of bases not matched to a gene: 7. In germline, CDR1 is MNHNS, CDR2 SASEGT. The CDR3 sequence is CASSEDGTALYGYTF. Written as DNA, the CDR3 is TGTGCCAGCAGTGAAGACGGGACAGCACTTTATGGCTACACCTTC.

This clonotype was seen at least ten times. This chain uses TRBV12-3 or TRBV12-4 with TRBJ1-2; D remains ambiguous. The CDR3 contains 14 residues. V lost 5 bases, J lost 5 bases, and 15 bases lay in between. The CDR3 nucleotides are TGTGCCAGCAGTCCCGTAGCCTCCGTATATGGCTACACCTTC. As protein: CASSPVASVYGYTF.

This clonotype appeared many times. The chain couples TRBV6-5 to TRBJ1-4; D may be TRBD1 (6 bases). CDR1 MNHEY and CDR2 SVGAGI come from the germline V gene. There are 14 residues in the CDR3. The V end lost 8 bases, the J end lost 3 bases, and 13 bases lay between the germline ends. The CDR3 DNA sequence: TGTGCCAGCGGACCGGGACACTCTAATGAAAAACTGTTTTTT. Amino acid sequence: CASGPGHSNEKLFF.

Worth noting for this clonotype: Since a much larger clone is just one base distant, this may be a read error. The CDR3 reads CASSNGLAVPGTDTQYF. CDR3 DNA: TGTGCCAGCAGCAACGGACTAGCGGTACCCGGCACAGATACGCAGTATTTT. V usage is TRBV2 and J usage is TRBJ2-3, with 10 bases fitting TRBD2. Germline V gives CDR1 SNHLY, CDR2 FYNNEI. With 6 bases clipped from V and 1 base from J, the junction kept 10 bases outside the gene matches. The CDR3 totals 17 residues.

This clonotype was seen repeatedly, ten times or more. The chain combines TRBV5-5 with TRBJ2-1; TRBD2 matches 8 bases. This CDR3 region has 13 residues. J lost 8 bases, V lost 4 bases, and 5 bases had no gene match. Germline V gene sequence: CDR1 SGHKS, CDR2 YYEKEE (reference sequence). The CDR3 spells CASSPLAGYEQFF. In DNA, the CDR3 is TGTGCCAGCAGCCCCTTAGCGGGATATGAGCAGTTCTTC.